The sequence of this T cell receptor (beta chain) was determined in a study of shared clonotypes between healthy human individuals. Study context: Used for every donor were three CD4 naive, three CD4 memory, two CD8 naive and one CD8 memory plate. Findings of the study overall: It was only blood that was sampled, and tissue repertoires likely differ.

Methods used by the authors: Filtering differed because ImmunoSEQ produced junction-only sequences that carried no quality scores. This table comes from immunoSEQ multiplex PCR, and its TCRdb copy is limited to in-frame clones, with some not included. Clone size and the V and J calls come from that table; the DNA yielded D and trimming. The sample lists millions of clones; approximately 94% were seen once. Per germline, CDR1 SEHNR and CDR2 FQNEAQ (reference sequence). This CDR3 contains 16 residues. After removal of 3 bases from V and 1 base from J, the junction contained 4 bases not matched to a gene. Positive CCR7 selection of CD45RO-negative cells yielded the naive CD8 cells, and terminally differentiated effector memory CD45RA+ cells were excluded. With respect to this clone: Its antigen remains unidentified.

The sequence derives from a man younger than 35 in good health. The rearrangement links TRBV7-9 to TRBJ2-3, with 10 positions matching TRBD1. Sequencing was performed on naive CD8+ T cells sorted from blood. The CDR3, as DNA: TGTGCCAGCAGCTTGCAGACAGGGGGCGGCACAGATACGCAGTATTTT. Encoded protein: CASSLQTGGGTDTQYF.